Listed below are T cell receptor beta chains from one sample, sequenced in a study of blood T cell repertoires in COVID-19. This table comes from immunoSEQ multiplex PCR, and its TCRdb copy is limited to in-frame clones, with some not included. The sample lists more than 100,000 clones, nearly 90% occurring once. The sample taken for sequencing was peripheral blood. These receptors were collected from a man in his fifties in a cohort sampled during active COVID-19. The CDR3 runs from the conserved cysteine through the conserved F or W. Fields, in order: J gene, V gene, D gene, clone size, CDR3 DNA, CDR3 protein. D genes are given only for firm matches. The size field is filled for only some rows; it gives once, few, many or a size class.

TRBJ1-4	TRBV6-5	-	-	TGTGCCAGCAGCCAACAGGGTAAAGGGGATGAAAAACTGTTTTTT	CASSQQGKGDEKLFF
TRBJ1-5	TRBV19	-	-	TGTGCCAGTAATAACATTCCTGGTCAGCCCCAGCATTTT	CASNNIPGQPQHF
TRBJ1-1	TRBV20-1	-	few	TGCAGTGCTAGACCTCTGCTAGAGGCTTTCTTT	CSARPLLEAFF
TRBJ1-5	TRBV28	TRBD1	-	TGTGCCAGCAGTCTACCGGGACAGGGTTATCAGCCCCAGCATTTT	CASSLPGQGYQPQHF
TRBJ1-5	TRBV28	TRBD1	-	TGTGCCAGCAGTTTAGCTGGGACAGGGGGAAGCAATCAGCCCCAGCATTTT	CASSLAGTGGSNQPQHF
TRBJ2-2	TRBV6-1	TRBD1	-	TGTGCCAGCAGTGACCGACAGGGGGCAAACACCGGGGAGCTGTTTTTT	CASSDRQGANTGELFF
TRBJ2-3	TRBV3-1/TRBV3-2	TRBD1	-	TGTGCCAGCAGCCGACAGGGAAATACGCAGTATTTT	CASSRQGNTQYF
TRBJ1-5	TRBV9	-	-	TGTGCCAGCAGCCTTCGGACAGTAAAGGATCAGCCCCAGCATTTT	CASSLRTVKDQPQHF
TRBJ1-5	TRBV28	TRBD1	-	TGTGCCAGCAGCCAACTCACAGGGGGCGTTCAGCCCCAGCATTTT	CASSQLTGGVQPQHF
TRBJ1-4	TRBV5-1	-	-	TGCGCCAGCAGTCGACAGCCAAATCAGGCTAATGAAAAACTGTTTTTT	CASSRQPNQANEKLFF
TRBJ2-1	TRBV27	-	-	TGTGCCAGCAGTCGGGGAAATGAGCAGTTCTTC	CASSRGNEQFF
TRBJ1-1	TRBV29-1	-	-	TGCAGCGTCGCGACAGGAGGTACTGAAGCTTTCTTT	CSVATGGTEAFF
TRBJ1-5	TRBV21-1	-	-	TGTGCCAGCAGCCTTATAGGAGGTAGCAATCAGCCCCAGCATTTT	CASSLIGGSNQPQHF
TRBJ2-3	TRBV7-2	TRBD2	few	TGTGCCAGCAGCCTCCGGGGGGGCCCAGATACGCAGTATTTT	CASSLRGGPDTQYF
TRBJ2-2	TRBV18	TRBD2	-	TGTGCCAGCTCACCATGGACTAGCGGGGGCACGAACACCGGGGAGCTGTTTTTT	CASSPWTSGGTNTGELFF